The rows below give T cell receptor beta chains drawn from one sample of a study of blood T cell repertoires in COVID-19. The table came from immunoSEQ multiplex PCR; TCRdb's copy has only in-frame clones and leaves some out. The data contain about 140,000 clones, around 87% of them seen just once; the ten biggest clones take up roughly 10%. Sequenced material: PBMCs or T cells enriched from blood (not recorded which). The receptor set was obtained from a man aged 55 to 70 who had recovered from COVID-19. Both conserved end residues are part of each CDR3. The D gene is left open where the match is weak. Only part of the rows carry a size: once, few, many, or a class if the clone is expanded.

d_call	clone_size	v_call	j_call	cdr3_nt	cdr3_aa
-	-	TRBV6-4	TRBJ2-3	TGTGCCAGCAGTGACAGCGCGATTGATACGCAGTATTTT	CASSDSAIDTQYF
-	once	TRBV5-1	TRBJ2-7	TGCGCCAGCAGCCGGGGGATTCCCTACGAGCAGTACTTC	CASSRGIPYEQYF
TRBD1	-	TRBV29-1	TRBJ2-2	TGCAGCGTTGAAGGGGGGACAGGGCGGAACACCGGGGAGCTGTTTTTT	CSVEGGTGRNTGELFF
TRBD1	-	TRBV28	TRBJ1-3	TGTGCCACTTTGACAGGGACTGGAAACACCATATATTTT	CATLTGTGNTIYF
-	-	TRBV6-5	TRBJ2-2	TGTGCCAGCGTCACAGGGCTAGTGAACACCGGGGAGCTGTTTTTT	CASVTGLVNTGELFF
TRBD2	-	TRBV3-1/TRBV3-2	TRBJ2-7	TGTGCCAGCAGCCAACCGAAGGGTAGCGGGAGGGCCCTGAACGAGCAGTACTTC	CASSQPKGSGRALNEQYF
-	-	TRBV7-3	TRBJ2-1	TGTGCCAGCAGCTCGGGCCTAATCAGGGGAGATGAGCAGTTCTTC	CASSSGLIRGDEQFF
TRBD2	-	TRBV7-2	TRBJ2-3	TGTGCCAGCAGCTTAGGGCCGGGACTAGGTGGAGATACGCAGTATTTT	CASSLGPGLGGDTQYF
-	-	TRBV3-1/TRBV3-2	TRBJ1-4	TGTGCCAGCAGCCAAGGGGGCAGGCCGGATGAAAAACTGTTTTTT	CASSQGGRPDEKLFF
-	-	TRBV10-3	TRBJ1-6	TGTGCCATCAGTGAGGAGAGCTCCTATAATTCACCCCTCCACTTT	CAISEESSYNSPLHF
-	once	TRBV7-2	TRBJ2-5	TGTGCCAGCAGCTTTAGCGGCCCCGAGACCCAGTACTTC	CASSFSGPETQYF
-	-	TRBV5-1	TRBJ1-1	TGCGCCAGCAGCTTGGGGGCCGGGGGGAACACTGAAGCTTTCTTT	CASSLGAGGNTEAFF